This T cell receptor (beta chain) was sequenced in a study of T cell repertoires in cytomegalovirus infection. TCRdb reprocessed the reads via MiXCR and lists one record per CDR3 protein. The repertoire consists of around 140,000 distinct CDR3 sequences, with around 32% occurring once and the leading ten covering roughly half. This clonotype was found many times. Its matching antigen is unknown. CDR3 size: 15 residues. V gave up 3 bases and J gave up 6 bases, with 14 bases separating them. Germline V gene data show CDR1 as MDHEN and CDR2 as SYDVKM. The study, taken as a whole, reports: Cumulative public TCR beta family frequency identified carriers of CMV plus the relevant HLA.

The specimen was CD8+ T cells from cultured PBMCs, collected from culture after CMV antigen stimulation. The rearrangement uses TRBV28 and TRBJ2-2, with a possible D match to TRBD1 (6 bases). The receptor comes from a human donor in good health (CMV status not recorded). Some clones in this sample may be carry-over from other donors' samples. CDR3 coding DNA: TGTGCCAGCAGTTTTTTACAGGGATGGGCCGGGGAGCTGTTTTTT. This sequence encodes CASSFLQGWAGELFF.